This T cell receptor (beta chain) was recovered during a study of spatial heterogeneity in lung cancer. The time point: blood at routine non-recurrence follow-up after resection. Tumor, nontumor lung or frozen PBMC supplied whole RNA that was sequenced unsorted. General observations from the study: Whereas they appeared in blood less at follow-up, ubiquitous expanded tumor TCRs appeared there more at resection.

TCRdb re-called the 5' RACE reads through MiXCR, storing one row per CDR3 protein. The sample contains 50,000 to 60,000 distinct CDR3 sequences, roughly 7.4% of which appear only once. This clonotype was picked up a small number of times. The target antigen is unknown. This receptor was identified in a female donor with early-stage non-small cell lung cancer. The specimen comprised PBMCs, sampled at follow-up.

In nucleotides, the CDR3 is TGCGCCAGCAGCTTTTACAGGGGCGGAGAGACCCAGTACTTC. Translation gives CASSFYRGGETQYF. The chain combines TRBV5-1 with TRBJ2-5; 7 nucleotides line up with TRBD1. The CDR3 totals 14 residues. Germline values: CDR1 SGHRS, CDR2 YFSETQ. With V trimmed by 2 bases and J by 4 bases, 5 bases remained unmatched.